This TCR beta chain was recorded in a study of vaccination and CD4 T cells after COVID-19. The Oncomine TCR Beta short-read assay sequenced DNA from cultured CD4+ T cells. Using its own MiXCR run on the PCR reads, TCRdb lists one record per CDR3 protein. The table records roughly 15,000 distinct CDR3 sequences, roughly 50% of them present only once. Comments on this clonotype: Antigen unknown.

Treatment specified: approximately 10-day PBMC culture with coronavirus spike peptide pools or control peptides (ViraFEST assay). Sequencing was carried out using CD4+ T cells from blood, cultured in vitro. The receptor was derived from a human donor who had recovered from COVID-19.

The CDR3 nucleotides read TGCAGTGCTAGAAACAGCGGGGCAGGGGGCTATGAGCAGTTCTTC. Residues: CSARNSGAGGYEQFF. The J gene is TRBJ2-1, the V gene TRBV20-1; TRBD1 is a possible D gene (8 bases). The ends were cut back, 2 bases at V and 8 bases at J, with 19 bases in the middle. The CDR3 loop spans 15 amino acids. Per the germline V gene, CDR1 is DFQATT and CDR2 is SNEGSKA (reference sequence).